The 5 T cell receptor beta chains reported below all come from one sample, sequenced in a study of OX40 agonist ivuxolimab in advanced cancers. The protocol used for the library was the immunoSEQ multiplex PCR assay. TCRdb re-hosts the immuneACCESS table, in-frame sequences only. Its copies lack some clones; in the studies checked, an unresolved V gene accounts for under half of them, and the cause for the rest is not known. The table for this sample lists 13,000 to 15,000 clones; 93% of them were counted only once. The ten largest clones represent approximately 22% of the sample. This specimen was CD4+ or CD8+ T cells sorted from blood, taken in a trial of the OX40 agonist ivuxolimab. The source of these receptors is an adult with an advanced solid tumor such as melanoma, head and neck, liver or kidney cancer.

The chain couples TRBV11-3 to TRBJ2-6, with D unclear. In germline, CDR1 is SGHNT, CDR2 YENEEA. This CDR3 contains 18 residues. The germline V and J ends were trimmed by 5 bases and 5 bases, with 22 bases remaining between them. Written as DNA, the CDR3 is TGTGCCAGCAGCCTCGCGGCCGCTCGACAAAGTCGGGCCAACGTCCTGACTTTC. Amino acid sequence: CASSLAAARQSRANVLTF.

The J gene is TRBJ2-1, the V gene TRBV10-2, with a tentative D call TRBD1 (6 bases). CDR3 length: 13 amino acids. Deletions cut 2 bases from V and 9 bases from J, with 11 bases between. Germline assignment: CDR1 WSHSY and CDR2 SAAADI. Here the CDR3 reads CASSETGYGEQFF. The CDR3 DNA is TGCGCCAGCAGTGAGACAGGGTACGGTGAGCAGTTCTTC.

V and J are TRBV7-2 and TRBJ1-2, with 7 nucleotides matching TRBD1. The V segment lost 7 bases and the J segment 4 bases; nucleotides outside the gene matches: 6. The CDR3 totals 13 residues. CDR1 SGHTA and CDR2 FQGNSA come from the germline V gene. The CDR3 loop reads CASNRGDGYGYTF. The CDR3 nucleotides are TGTGCCAGCAACAGGGGCGACGGCTATGGCTACACCTTC.

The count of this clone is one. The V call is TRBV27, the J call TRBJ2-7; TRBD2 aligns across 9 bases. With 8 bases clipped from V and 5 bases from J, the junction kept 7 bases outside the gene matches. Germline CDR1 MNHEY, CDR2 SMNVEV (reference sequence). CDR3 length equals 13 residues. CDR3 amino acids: CASGSGGGNEQYF. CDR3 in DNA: TGTGCCAGCGGTAGCGGGGGAGGGAACGAGCAGTACTTC.

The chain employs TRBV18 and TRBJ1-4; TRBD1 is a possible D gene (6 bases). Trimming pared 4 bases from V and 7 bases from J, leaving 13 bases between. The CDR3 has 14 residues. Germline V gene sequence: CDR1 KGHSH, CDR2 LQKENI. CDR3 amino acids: CASSRTDLGEKLFF. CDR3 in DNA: TGTGCCAGCTCACGGACAGATCTGGGTGAAAAACTGTTTTTT.